This T cell receptor beta chain was sequenced for a study of T cell responses to AZD1222 COVID-19 vaccine. Worth noting for this clone: The antigen remains unidentified.

The study, taken as a whole, reports: At baseline, just five to seven AZD1222 recipients tested seropositive. At 160-218 and 743-854, vaccine-associated CD4 TCRs were dominant, and they spanned spike.

CDR3 length equals 16 residues. J was trimmed by 5 bases and V by 3 bases; bases with no gene match: 7. Germline lookup yields CDR1 SGHVS and CDR2 FNYEAQ. Doses given second, at about 4 or about 12 weeks, were pooled. TCRdb's copy holds only in-frame clones and misses some; the assay was immunoSEQ multiplex PCR. The data contain over 95,000 clones, approximately 91% of them singletons. The starting material was peripheral blood, obtained 28 days after the second AZD1222 dose. The receptor was isolated from an adult who received the AZD1222 COVID-19 vaccine. The genes are TRBV7-6 and TRBJ2-1, with 10 positions matching TRBD2. In nucleotides, the CDR3 is TGTGCCAGCAGCTTCGAACCTAGCGGGAGAAACAATGAGCAGTTCTTC. It codes for CASSFEPSGRNNEQFF.